These 16 T cell receptor beta chains share one sample of origin, sequenced in a study of control samples from healthy donors and cancer patients. Method: immunoSEQ multiplex PCR; TCRdb's copy keeps in-frame clones and lacks some. The sample has some 150,000 clones; about 93% are singletons. Sequenced sample: blood. These receptors all stem from a man in his forties or fifties in good health.

This chain joins TRBV15 and TRBJ2-2, with 7 bases that match TRBD2. The ends lost 0 bases at V and 6 bases at J; junction bases unmatched: 4. Germline V gene lookup returns CDR1 LNHNV and CDR2 YYDKDF (reference sequence). CDR3 length: 15 residues. The CDR3 spells CATSRDRGVPGELFF. For the CDR3, the DNA is TGTGCCACCAGCAGAGATCGGGGGGTTCCCGGGGAGCTGTTTTTT.

The V gene is TRBV23-1, the J gene TRBJ2-2; 13 positions match TRBD2. TRBV23-1 is flagged as an ORF with uncertain function. V trimming: 0 bases; J trimming: 1 base; junction bases outside the gene matches: 2. The CDR3 has 18 residues. In DNA, the CDR3 is TGCGCCAGCAGTCAATCGGGACTAGCGGGACAGAACACCGGGGAGCTGTTTTTT. Translation: CASSQSGLAGQNTGELFF.

The gene calls are TRBV25-1 and TRBJ2-5; the D call may be TRBD1 or TRBD2 (5 bases each). CDR1 and CDR2 (germline): MGHDK, SYGVNS. The ends were cut back, 7 bases at V and 5 bases at J, with 8 bases in the middle. This CDR3 comprises 11 residues. CDR3 residues: CASMWGETQYF. CDR3 bases: TGTGCCAGCATGTGGGGGGAGACCCAGTACTTC. Full variable domain (outside the CDR3, taken from reference TRBV25-1 and TRBJ2-5): EADIYQTPRYLVIGTGKKITLECSQTMGHDKMYWYQQDPGMELHLIHYSYGVNSTEKGDLSSESTVSRIRTEHFPLTLESARPSHTSQYLCASMWGETQYFGPGTRLLVL.

The genes are TRBV2 and TRBJ1-2; 7 bases align to TRBD1. The CDR3 covers 15 residues. J lost 7 bases, V lost 3 bases, and 11 bases had no gene match. CDR1 SNHLY and CDR2 FYNNEI come from the germline V gene. The chain's CDR3 is CASSETQGFVVGYTF. The CDR3, as DNA: TGTGCCAGCAGTGAGACACAGGGGTTTGTCGTTGGCTACACCTTC.

This clone has a single count. The chain is built from TRBV9 and TRBJ1-1; D not certain. The CDR3 contains 14 residues. V was clipped by 4 bases and J by 0 bases, with 10 bases between them. CDR1 and CDR2 from the germline V gene are SGDLS and YYNGEE. This chain's CDR3 is CASSPSNMNTEAFF. The CDR3 bases are TGTGCCAGCAGCCCCAGCAACATGAACACTGAAGCTTTCTTT. Complete variable domain (other parts from reference TRBV9 and TRBJ1-1): DSGVTQTPKHLITATGQRVTLRCSPRSGDLSVYWYQQSLDQGLQFLIQYYNGEERAKGNILERFSAQQFPDLHSELNLSSLELGDSALYFCASSPSNMNTEAFFGQGTRLTVV.

The chain has TRBV25-1 and TRBJ1-3; no definite D call. V was clipped by 3 bases and J by 2 bases, with 11 bases between them. Germline CDR1 MGHDK, CDR2 SYGVNS. The CDR3 has 15 amino acids. CDR3 residues: CASSDSGTPGNTIYF. CDR3 DNA: TGTGCCAGCAGTGATAGCGGAACCCCTGGAAACACCATATATTTT.

The chain couples TRBV6-6 to TRBJ1-4; D uncertain. Trimming took 2 bases from V and 12 from J, leaving 10 bases between them. CDR3 length: 12 residues. Germline values: CDR1 MNHNY, CDR2 SVGAGI (reference sequence). As DNA, the CDR3 is TGTGCCAGCAGTTACGGGGAGTTGGAACTGTTTTTT. Encoded protein: CASSYGELELFF.

In its sample, this clone was seen once. The chain is built from TRBV7-9 and TRBJ2-7, with 9 bases lining up with TRBD2. The germline gives CDR1 SEHNR, CDR2 FQNEAQ (reference sequence). V was pared by 1 base and J by 6 bases, with 7 bases of the junction left unmatched. This CDR3 region has 15 residues. The CDR3 region is CASSLGAGGPREQYF. The CDR3 nucleotides read TGTGCCAGCAGCTTAGGGGCGGGAGGGCCACGCGAGCAGTACTTC.

This sequence joins TRBV25-1 and TRBJ2-1, with TRBD2 identical over 10 bases. Unmatched junction bases numbered 9, after V lost 10 bases and J lost 9 bases. Germline assignment: CDR1 MGHDK and CDR2 SYGVNS. This CDR3 spans 13 amino acids. This chain's CDR3 is CATRASGSFEQFF. CDR3 in DNA: TGTGCCACCCGGGCTAGCGGGAGTTTTGAGCAGTTCTTC.

V is TRBV10-3 and J is TRBJ2-7; TRBD2 aligns across 8 bases. There are 15 residues in the CDR3. The V gene end was trimmed by 6 bases and the J gene end by 7 bases; junction bases not matched to a gene: 14. In germline, CDR1 is ENHRY, CDR2 SYGVKD. Written as DNA, the CDR3 is TGTGCCATCAGGGGGACTAACGGGAGGGCTCGGGAGCAGTACTTC. It translates to CAIRGTNGRAREQYF.

The chain joins TRBV7-9 to TRBJ1-2; maybe TRBD1 (6 bases). Germline V gene data show CDR1 as SEHNR and CDR2 as FQNEAQ (reference sequence). The CDR3 runs to 13 residues. V was pared by 8 bases and J by 4 bases, with 14 bases between. Written as DNA, the CDR3 is TGTGCCAGCGGGACACCCGGGGGCTATGGCTACACCTTC. Translation gives CASGTPGGYGYTF.

This chain joins TRBV30 and TRBJ1-2; tentatively, D is TRBD1 (6 bases). Per germline, CDR1 GTSNPN and CDR2 SVGIG (reference sequence). The CDR3 is 13 residues long. V was shortened by 3 bases and J by 4 bases, with 12 bases between the two germline ends. CDR3 in DNA: TGTGCCTGGAGGGGAAAGGACAGCTATGGCTACACCTTC. As protein: CAWRGKDSYGYTF.

This chain links TRBV4-1 with TRBJ2-1; D is undetermined. CDR3 length equals 15 residues. V lost 4 bases, J lost 8 bases, and 18 bases lay in between. Germline values: CDR1 MGHRA, CDR2 YSYEKL. As DNA, the CDR3 is TGCGCCAGCAGCCGGGATGAGTTTGGGGATTATGAGCAGTTCTTC. Amino acid sequence: CASSRDEFGDYEQFF.

The rearrangement joins TRBV27 to TRBJ2-1; TRBD2 aligns across 12 bases. V lost 1 base to trimming and J lost 8 bases; unmatched junction nucleotides: 6. The CDR3 sequence is 16 residues long. CDR1 is MNHEY and CDR2 is SMNVEV in the germline V gene (reference sequence). The CDR3 DNA reads TGTGCCAGCAGTTTATGGCTAGCGGGAGGGCCCTATGAGCAGTTCTTC. Translating gives CASSLWLAGGPYEQFF.

The V gene is TRBV14, the J gene TRBJ2-1; 14 nucleotides line up with TRBD2. This CDR3 spans 16 amino acids. In germline, CDR1 is SGHDN, CDR2 FVKESK. Losses at the gene ends were 5 bases for V and 1 base for J; bases not matched to a gene: 1. The CDR3 sequence: CASSRLAGGSYNEQFF. CDR3 nucleotides: TGTGCCAGCAGCAGACTAGCGGGAGGGTCCTACAATGAGCAGTTCTTC.

This chain joins TRBV5-1 and TRBJ2-7, with TRBD2 identical over 9 bases. CDR3 length: 14 amino acids. From germline, CDR1 is SGHRS and CDR2 YFSETQ. Trimming took 4 bases from V and 6 from J; bases not matched to a gene: 8. The CDR3 DNA reads as TGCGCCAGCAGCCTGGAGGGCGGGGGGGTCGAGCAGTACTTC. This translates into CASSLEGGGVEQYF. The full variable domain, with the rest looked up from reference TRBV5-1 and TRBJ2-7, is KAGVTQTPRYLIKTRGQQVTLSCSPISGHRSVSWYQQTPGQGLQFLFEYFSETQRNKGNFPGRFSGRQFSNSRSEMNVSTLELGDSALYLCASSLEGGGVEQYFGPGTRLTVT.